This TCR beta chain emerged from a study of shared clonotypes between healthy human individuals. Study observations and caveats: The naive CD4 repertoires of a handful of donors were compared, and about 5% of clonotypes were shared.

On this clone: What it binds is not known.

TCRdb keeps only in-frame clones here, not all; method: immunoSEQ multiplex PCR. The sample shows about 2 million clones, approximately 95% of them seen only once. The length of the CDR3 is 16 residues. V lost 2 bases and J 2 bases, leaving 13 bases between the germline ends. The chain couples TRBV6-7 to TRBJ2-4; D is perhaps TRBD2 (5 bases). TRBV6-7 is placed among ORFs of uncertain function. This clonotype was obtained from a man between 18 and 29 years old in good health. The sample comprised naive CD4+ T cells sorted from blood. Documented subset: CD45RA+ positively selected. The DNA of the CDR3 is TGTGCCAGCAGTTACCGTACCCTAGCCCCCAAAAACATTCAGTACTTC. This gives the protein CASSYRTLAPKNIQYF.